This T cell receptor beta chain was retrieved from a study of CD8+CD57+ T cells in acquired aplastic anemia. Genomic DNA served as template for TCR beta VDJ and CDR3 profiling. TCRdb re-analysed the reads in MiXCR, keeping a single row per CDR3 protein. The data hold 400,000 to 450,000 distinct CDR3 sequences, with 55% to 70% observed a single time. The source is a human donor in good health, serving as a control. Sequenced input: sorted CD4+, CD8+, or CD8+CD57+ T cells (not recorded which) from PBMCs.

CDR3 nucleotide sequence: TGTGCCAGCAGTGGACAGGGGGCGGGCAATCAGCCCCAGCATTTT. Its protein is CASSGQGAGNQPQHF. V is TRBV2 and J is TRBJ1-5; 10 bases are shared with TRBD1. The CDR3 has 15 residues. Looked up from germline, CDR1 is SNHLY and CDR2 is FYNNEI. With 4 bases clipped from V and 2 bases from J, the junction kept 2 bases outside the gene matches.